Shown below are 5 T cell receptor beta chains from a single sample sequenced in a study of esophageal squamous cell carcinoma under preoperative chemotherapy. TCRdb itself ran the PCR reads through MiXCR, one entry per CDR3 protein. There are about 30,000 distinct CDR3 sequences in the sample; roughly half occur only once, and 9.5% to 15% lies in the top ten. Specified time point: before preoperative PTX-NDP chemotherapy. The specimen was obtained from a patient given preoperative chemotherapy. The source of these receptors is a human donor with esophageal squamous cell carcinoma. The donor label of this sample is uncertain.

This clonotype showed up many times. The CDR3 region is CASSLGDYEQYF. The CDR3 nucleotides are TGTGCCAGCAGCCTGGGGGATTACGAGCAGTACTTC. The gene calls are TRBV7-9 and TRBJ2-5, with D perhaps given as TRBD1 or TRBD2 (5 bases each). The closer fit of TRBJ2-7 to the DNA end suggests the J call may be wrong. CDR3 size: 12 residues. Per the germline V gene, CDR1 is SEHNR and CDR2 is FQNEAQ (reference sequence).

The sample holds a few counts of this clonotype. The chain carries TRBV24-1 and TRBJ2-1; 10 bases are a match to TRBD2. CDR3 length equals 18 residues. The germline V gene encodes CDR1 KGHDR and CDR2 SFDVKD. The V segment lost 3 bases and the J segment 6 bases; nucleotides outside the gene matches: 13. The CDR3 region has the DNA TGTGCCACCAGTGATCCACCGGGACTAGCGAGCGGGAGCAATGAGCAGTTCTTC. Its translation is CATSDPPGLASGSNEQFF.

This clonotype is labeled medium-sized. V usage is TRBV7-2 and J usage is TRBJ2-1; possible D gene TRBD2, 6 bases. The V end was cut by 4 bases, the J end by 13 bases, with 23 bases between. Germline V CDR1 and CDR2: SGHTA, FQGNSA. The CDR3 runs to 15 residues. CDR3 sequence: CASSYPAGLWETQFF. The CDR3 DNA reads as TGTGCCAGCAGCTACCCCGCGGGATTGTGGGAGACCCAGTTCTTC.

Notes on this clonotype: Compared with germline, one end of the junction differs, possibly owing to a read error. The rearrangement uses TRBV7-9 and TRBJ2-5; TRBD1 or TRBD2 may be the D gene (5 bases each). Germline V gene sequence: CDR1 SEHNR, CDR2 FQNEAQ (reference sequence). This CDR3 region has 16 residues. This CDR3 is CACTEVRGRDQEPQYF. The DNA for the CDR3 is TGTGCCTGTACGGAAGTGAGGGGCCGAGACCAAGAGCCCCAGTACTTC.

J is TRBJ2-3 and V is TRBV7-2, with D perhaps TRBD2 (6 bases). The CDR3 has 16 residues. Trimming took 1 base from V and 5 from J, leaving 16 bases between them. CDR1 and CDR2 from the germline V gene are SGHTA and FQGNSA. This CDR3 is CASSLEIAVGGDTQYF. Written as DNA, the CDR3 is TGTGCCAGCAGCTTAGAAATAGCGGTGGGGGGAGATACGCAGTATTTT.